Each of the 14 T cell receptor beta chains below was sequenced from the same sample in a study of blood T cell repertoires in COVID-19. The assay was immunoSEQ multiplex PCR, and TCRdb's table has in-frame clones only and misses some. The data contain about 220,000 clones, about four fifths of them seen just once; the ten biggest clones take up roughly 6.2%. The specimen was PBMCs or T cells enriched from blood (not recorded which). The receptors were gathered from a woman between 35 and 50 years old who had recovered from COVID-19.

This chain connects TRBV6-6 to TRBJ2-7; possible D gene TRBD2, 7 bases. The V and J ends lost 2 bases and 2 bases respectively, with 10 bases between them. Looked up from germline, CDR1 is MNHNY and CDR2 is SVGAGI (reference sequence). CDR3 length: 14 amino acids. In DNA form, the CDR3 reads TGTGCCAGCAGTTACCGGGGGGCAGCCTACGAGCAGTACTTC. Amino acids: CASSYRGAAYEQYF.

The chain couples TRBV9 to TRBJ2-3, with D possibly TRBD2 on 6 matching bases. The CDR3 runs to 15 residues. The V end was cut by 4 bases, the J end by 2 bases, with 14 bases between. CDR1 and CDR2 from the germline V gene are SGDLS and YYNGEE. This chain's CDR3 is CASSPGLIPTDTQYF. The CDR3 bases are TGTGCCAGCAGCCCGGGACTTATCCCCACAGATACGCAGTATTTT.

The chain has TRBV5-4 and TRBJ1-1, with 8 nucleotides matching TRBD1. The trim removed 5 bases at V and 3 bases at J, leaving 3 bases unmatched. The length of the CDR3 is 13 residues. Germline V CDR1 and CDR2: SGHNT, YYREEE (reference sequence). CDR3: CASRKQGDTEAFF. The CDR3 DNA sequence: TGTGCCAGCAGAAAACAGGGGGACACTGAAGCTTTCTTT.

This clone was detected only once. J is TRBJ1-1 and V is TRBV5-1, with 7 bases matching TRBD1. CDR1 and CDR2 from the germline V gene are SGHRS and YFSETQ. Trimming removed 5 bases from V and 4 bases from J; junction bases left unmatched: 8. The CDR3 is 14 amino acids. CDR3 sequence reads: CASSSRQGPTEAFF. DNA of the CDR3: TGCGCCAGCAGTTCCCGACAGGGCCCCACTGAAGCTTTCTTT.

V usage is TRBV11-2 and J usage is TRBJ2-5, with a weak D call TRBD2 (5 bases). CDR1 is SGHAT and CDR2 is FQNNGV in the germline V gene. CDR3 length equals 14 residues. Trimming pared 5 bases from V and 4 bases from J, leaving 14 bases between. Here the CDR3 DNA reads TGTGCCAGCAGCCCCATAGGGAGAAGAGAGACCCAGTACTTC. Its protein product is CASSPIGRRETQYF.

This clone has just one count. The chain is built from TRBV27 and TRBJ2-7; 9 bases align to TRBD1. Unmatched junction bases numbered 5, after V lost 3 bases and J lost 5 bases. Germline V gene data show CDR1 as MNHEY and CDR2 as SMNVEV (reference sequence). The CDR3 has 14 residues. CDR3 protein: CASSFWDRVHEQYF. CDR3 DNA sequence: TGTGCCAGCAGTTTTTGGGACAGGGTCCACGAGCAGTACTTC.

This chain uses TRBV5-4 with TRBJ2-4; 8 bases map to TRBD1. CDR3 size: 15 residues. The germline V gene encodes CDR1 SGHNT and CDR2 YYREEE (reference sequence). Trimming at V came to 0 bases and at J to 7 bases, leaving 6 bases not matched to a gene. CDR3 in amino acids: CASSLAQGAENIQYF. CDR3 DNA: TGTGCCAGCAGCTTGGCGCAGGGGGCCGAGAACATTCAGTACTTC.

This clone was detected a few times. The chain has TRBV7-2 and TRBJ2-3; 8 nucleotides match TRBD2. After removal of 5 bases from V and 2 bases from J, the junction contained 3 bases not matched to a gene. This CDR3 spans 14 amino acids. Germline lookup yields CDR1 SGHTA and CDR2 FQGNSA. CDR3 nucleotides: TGTGCCAGCAGCAGACTAGCGATCACAGATACGCAGTATTTT. The encoded protein is CASSRLAITDTQYF.

The V call is TRBV18, the J call TRBJ2-1, with TRBD2 matching 7 bases. Trimming at V came to 5 bases and at J to 8 bases, leaving 15 bases not matched to a gene. The CDR3 is 16 residues long. From germline, CDR1 is KGHSH and CDR2 LQKENI. CDR3 coding DNA: TGTGCCAGCTCAGTTGCCGGGACTATGTATGGGGATGAGCAGTTCTTC. Its protein product is CASSVAGTMYGDEQFF.

The genes are TRBV5-5 and TRBJ2-1; 15 bases fit TRBD2. V shed 4 bases, J shed 9 bases, and the junction held 5 bases outside the gene matches. CDR1 and CDR2 (germline): SGHKS, YYEKEE (reference sequence). This CDR3 is built from 15 residues. For the CDR3, the DNA is TGTGCCAGCAGCGGGGGACTAGCGGGAGGAGTTGAGCAGTTCTTC. It translates to CASSGGLAGGVEQFF.

The V call is TRBV9, the J call TRBJ2-2, with a possible D match to TRBD2 (6 bases). V gave up 4 bases and J gave up 4 bases, with 17 bases separating them. Germline-derived CDR1 and CDR2 are SGDLS and YYNGEE. The CDR3 sequence is 16 residues long. In nucleotides, the CDR3 is TGTGCCAGCAGCCCCTACGGGAGATCGGGCACCGGGGAGCTGTTTTTT. Protein sequence: CASSPYGRSGTGELFF.

The chain carries TRBV13 and TRBJ2-5; possible D gene TRBD2, 5 bases. Germline V lookup: CDR1 PRHDT, CDR2 FYEKMQ (reference sequence). The CDR3 runs to 14 residues. V was pared by 2 bases and J by 4 bases, with 11 bases between. The CDR3 protein is CASSLLGGGETQYF. CDR3 DNA: TGTGCCAGCAGCTTATTAGGTGGAGGAGAGACCCAGTACTTC.

V is TRBV4-1 and J is TRBJ2-7; 7 bases align to TRBD1. Looked up from germline, CDR1 is MGHRA and CDR2 is YSYEKL. CDR3 length equals 14 residues. The trim removed 4 bases at V and 6 bases at J, leaving 9 bases unmatched. The CDR3 DNA reads as TGCGCCAGCAGCCTCGGGACAGTCGAAGGCGAGCAGTACTTC. Amino acid sequence: CASSLGTVEGEQYF.

The chain combines TRBV9 with TRBJ1-6; D not resolved. V lost 10 bases to trimming and J lost 0 bases, with 17 bases between them. Germline CDR1 and CDR2: SGDLS and YYNGEE. This CDR3 has 16 residues. The CDR3 protein is CARITWACSYNSPLHF. The CDR3, as DNA: TGTGCCCGGATAACATGGGCCTGCTCCTATAATTCACCCCTCCACTTT.